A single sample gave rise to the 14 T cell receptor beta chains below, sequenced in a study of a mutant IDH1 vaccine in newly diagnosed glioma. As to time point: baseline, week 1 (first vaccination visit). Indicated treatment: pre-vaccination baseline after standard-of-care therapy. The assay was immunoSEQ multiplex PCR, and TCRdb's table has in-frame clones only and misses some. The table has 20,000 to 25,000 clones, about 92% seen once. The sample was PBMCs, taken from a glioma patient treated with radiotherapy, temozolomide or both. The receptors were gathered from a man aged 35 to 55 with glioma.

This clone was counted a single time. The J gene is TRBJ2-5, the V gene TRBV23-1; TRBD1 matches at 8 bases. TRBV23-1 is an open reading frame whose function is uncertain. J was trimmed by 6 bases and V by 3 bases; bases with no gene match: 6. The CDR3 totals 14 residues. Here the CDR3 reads CASSQEQGVKTQYF. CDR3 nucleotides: TGCGCCAGCAGTCAGGAACAGGGGGTAAAGACCCAGTACTTC.

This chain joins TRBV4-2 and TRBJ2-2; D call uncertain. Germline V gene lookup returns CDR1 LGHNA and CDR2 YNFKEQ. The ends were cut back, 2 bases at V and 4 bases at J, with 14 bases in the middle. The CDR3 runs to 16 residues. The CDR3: CASSQNTGPTTGELFF. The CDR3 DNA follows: TGTGCCAGCAGCCAAAACACCGGGCCGACCACCGGGGAGCTGTTTTTT.

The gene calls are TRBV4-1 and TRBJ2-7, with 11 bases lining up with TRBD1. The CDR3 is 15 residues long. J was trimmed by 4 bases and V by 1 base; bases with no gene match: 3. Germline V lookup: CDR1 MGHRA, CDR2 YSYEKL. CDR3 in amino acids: CASSQGRDRGYEQYF. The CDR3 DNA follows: TGCGCCAGCAGCCAAGGTCGGGACAGGGGGTACGAGCAGTACTTC.

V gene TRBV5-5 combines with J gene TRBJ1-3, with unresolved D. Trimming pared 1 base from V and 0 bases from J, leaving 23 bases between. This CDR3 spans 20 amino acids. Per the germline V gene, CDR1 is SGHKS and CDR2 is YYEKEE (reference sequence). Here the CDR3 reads CASSLSGTGRLMSSGNTIYF. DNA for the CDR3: TGTGCCAGCAGCTTGTCAGGCACGGGGAGGCTGATGAGCTCTGGAAACACCATATATTTT.

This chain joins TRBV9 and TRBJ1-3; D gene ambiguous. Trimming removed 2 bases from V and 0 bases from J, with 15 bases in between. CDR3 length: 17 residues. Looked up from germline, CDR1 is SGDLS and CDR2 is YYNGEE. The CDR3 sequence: CASSVAPDGDSGNTIYF. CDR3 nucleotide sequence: TGTGCCAGCAGCGTTGCCCCGGACGGCGACTCTGGAAACACCATATATTTT.

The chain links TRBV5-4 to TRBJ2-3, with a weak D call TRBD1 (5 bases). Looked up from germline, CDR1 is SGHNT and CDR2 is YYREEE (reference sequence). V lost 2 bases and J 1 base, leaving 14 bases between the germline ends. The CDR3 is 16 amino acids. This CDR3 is CASSFGGAEGTDTQYF. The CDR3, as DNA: TGTGCCAGCAGCTTTGGTGGGGCAGAGGGCACAGATACGCAGTATTTT.

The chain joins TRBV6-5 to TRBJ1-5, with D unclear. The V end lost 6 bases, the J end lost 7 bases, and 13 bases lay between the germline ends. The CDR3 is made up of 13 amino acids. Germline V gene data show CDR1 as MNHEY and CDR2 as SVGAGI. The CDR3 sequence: CASSLLRGQPQHF. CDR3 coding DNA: TGTGCCAGCAGCCTCCTTCGTGGGCAGCCCCAGCATTTT.

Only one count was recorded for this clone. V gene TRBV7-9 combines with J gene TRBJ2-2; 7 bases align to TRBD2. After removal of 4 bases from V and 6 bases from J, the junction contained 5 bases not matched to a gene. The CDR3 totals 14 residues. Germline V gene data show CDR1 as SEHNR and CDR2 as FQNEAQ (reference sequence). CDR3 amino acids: CASSYTSDPGELFF. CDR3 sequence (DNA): TGTGCCAGCAGCTACACTAGCGACCCCGGGGAGCTGTTTTTT.

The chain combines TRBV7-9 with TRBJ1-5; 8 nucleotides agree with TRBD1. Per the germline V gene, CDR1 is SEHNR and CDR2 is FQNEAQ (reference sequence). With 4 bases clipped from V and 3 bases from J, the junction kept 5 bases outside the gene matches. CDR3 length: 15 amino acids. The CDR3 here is CASSYGTGPNQPQHF. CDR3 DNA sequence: TGTGCCAGCAGCTACGGGACAGGCCCCAATCAGCCCCAGCATTTT.

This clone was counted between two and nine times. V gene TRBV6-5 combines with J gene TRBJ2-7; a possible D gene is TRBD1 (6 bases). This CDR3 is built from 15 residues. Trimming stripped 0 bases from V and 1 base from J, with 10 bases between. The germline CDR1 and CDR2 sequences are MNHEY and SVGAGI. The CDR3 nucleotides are TGTGCCAGCAGTTACTCGCAGGGGAATTCCTACGAGCAGTACTTC. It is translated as CASSYSQGNSYEQYF.

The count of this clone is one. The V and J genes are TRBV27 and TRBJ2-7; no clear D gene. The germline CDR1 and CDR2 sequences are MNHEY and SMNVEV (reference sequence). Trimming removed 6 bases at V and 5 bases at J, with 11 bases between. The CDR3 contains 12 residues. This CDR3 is CASSTYGDEQYF. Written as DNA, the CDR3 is TGTGCCAGCAGCACCTATGGCGACGAGCAGTACTTC.

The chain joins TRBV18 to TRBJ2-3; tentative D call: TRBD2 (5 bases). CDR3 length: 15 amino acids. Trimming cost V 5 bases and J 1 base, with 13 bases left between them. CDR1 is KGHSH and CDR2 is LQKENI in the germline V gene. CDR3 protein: CASSTQTTRTDTQYF. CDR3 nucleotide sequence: TGTGCCAGCTCAACCCAGACTACTCGCACAGATACGCAGTATTTT.

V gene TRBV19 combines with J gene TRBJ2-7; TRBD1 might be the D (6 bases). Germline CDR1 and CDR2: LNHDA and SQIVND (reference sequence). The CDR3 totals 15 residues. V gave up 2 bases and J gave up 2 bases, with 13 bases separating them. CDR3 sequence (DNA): TGTGCCAGTAGTATAACCCGGGCAGGGGCCTACGAGCAGTACTTC. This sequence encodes CASSITRAGAYEQYF. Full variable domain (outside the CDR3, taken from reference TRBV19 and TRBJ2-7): DGGITQSPKYLFRKEGQNVTLSCEQNLNHDAMYWYRQDPGQGLRLIYYSQIVNDFQKGDIAEGYSVSREKKESFPLTVTSAQKNPTAFYLCASSITRAGAYEQYFGPGTRLTVT.

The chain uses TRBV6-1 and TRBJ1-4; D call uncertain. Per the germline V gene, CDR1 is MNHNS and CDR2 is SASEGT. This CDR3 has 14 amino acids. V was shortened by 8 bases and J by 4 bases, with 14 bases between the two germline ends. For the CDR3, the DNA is TGTGCCAGCGTGAGCCCGGGAGGTAATGAAAAACTGTTTTTT. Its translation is CASVSPGGNEKLFF.